This is a list of T cell receptor beta chains from one sample in a study of T cells in Graves' hyperthyroidism and ophthalmopathy. TCRdb fed the multiplex PCR reads into MiXCR, producing one record per CDR3 protein. Here the sample spans around 300,000 distinct CDR3 sequences, more than 10% being singletons. The material sequenced was blood. Every receptor here comes from a woman aged 25-40 years with Graves' hyperthyroidism that later progressed to Graves' ophthalmopathy. The CDR3 runs from the conserved cysteine through the conserved F or W. Each record gives: clone size, J gene, V gene, D gene, CDR3 protein, CDR3 DNA. The D gene is left open where the match is weak. Size is omitted from some rows. Given values are once, few, many or a class for expanded clones.

many | TRBJ2-4 | TRBV3-1 | . | CASSQGNAGLNIQYF | TGTGCCAGCAGCCAAGGGAATGCGGGATTAAACATTCAGTACTTC
many | TRBJ2-3 | TRBV6-6 | TRBD2 | CASSYHASSSGSTDTQYF | TGTGCCAGCAGTTATCACGCCTCTTCTAGCGGGAGCACAGATACGCAGTATTTT
. | TRBJ2-2 | TRBV6-1 | TRBD2 | CASSNQDPGGGTGELFF | TGTGCCAGCAGTAACCAAGACCCGGGGGGAGGGACCGGGGAGCTGTTTTTT
. | TRBJ2-7 | TRBV4-1 | TRBD1 | CASSQEPGTGDYEQYF | TGCGCCAGCAGCCAGGAACCCGGGACAGGGGACTACGAGCAGTACTTC
many | TRBJ2-2 | TRBV11-1 | TRBD2 | CASRPGTSGTLDTGELFF | TGTGCCAGCAGACCCGGGACTAGCGGGACTCTGGACACCGGGGAGCTGTTTTTT
many | TRBJ1-4 | TRBV2 | . | CASRIGWTSEKLFF | TGTGCCAGCAGGATAGGGTGGACCTCAGAAAAACTGTTTTTT
many | TRBJ2-3 | TRBV6-1 | . | CASSSRAQGDTQYF | TGTGCCAGCAGTAGCCGGGCCCAAGGGGATACGCAGTATTTT
. | TRBJ1-2 | TRBV7-2 | . | CASSQRAEGRSYWYGYTF | TGTGCCAGCAGCCAACGTGCTGAAGGACGGAGCTACTGGTATGGCTACACCTTC
. | TRBJ1-1 | TRBV11-2 | . | CASSVASEAFF | TGTGCCAGCAGCGTGGCGTCTGAAGCTTTCTTT
few | TRBJ1-3 | TRBV9 | . | CASSVGAGAGNTIYF | TGTGCCAGCAGCGTAGGGGCAGGGGCTGGAAACACCATATATTTT
. | TRBJ1-1 | TRBV12-3/TRBV12-4 | . | CASSSTTGFGTEAFF | TGTGCCAGCAGTTCCACCACAGGGTTTGGCACTGAAGCTTTCTTT
many | TRBJ2-5 | TRBV7-9 | TRBD2 | CASTRLADQETQYF | TGTGCCAGCACTCGACTAGCAGATCAAGAGACCCAGTACTTC
. | TRBJ2-7 | TRBV5-6 | . | CASSFGQMRAWEQYF | TGTGCCAGCAGCTTCGGACAGATGCGGGCTTGGGAGCAGTACTTC
many | TRBJ2-3 | TRBV5-1 | . | CASSLAKTDTQYF | TGCGCCAGCAGCTTGGCCAAGACAGATACGCAGTATTTT
many | TRBJ1-5 | TRBV28 | TRBD1 | CASSLQGGESNQPQHF | TGTGCCAGCAGTCTACAGGGGGGGGAGAGCAATCAGCCCCAGCATTTT
. | TRBJ2-1 | TRBV19 | TRBD2 | CASSIAGASGSITYNEQFF | TGTGCCAGTAGTATAGCGGGGGCTAGCGGGAGTATTACTTACAATGAGCAGTTCTTC
. | TRBJ2-7 | TRBV7-9 | TRBD2 | CASSPGLAGYERYF | TGTGCCAGCAGCCCCGGACTAGCCGGCTACGAGCGGTACTTC
. | TRBJ1-2 | TRBV12-3/TRBV12-4 | . | CASSFSTLGHGDPQPNYGYTF | TGTGCCAGCAGTTTTTCGACCTTGGGGCACGGCGATCCCCAACCTAACTATGGCTACACCTTC
. | TRBJ1-6 | TRBV19 | . | CASGARQLTKWNSPLHF | TGTGCCAGTGGTGCACGACAGTTAACAAAGTGGAATTCACCCCTCCACTTT
. | TRBJ2-3 | TRBV5-1 | . | CASSFETDTQYF | TGCGCCAGCAGCTTCGAAACAGATACGCAGTATTTT
many | TRBJ1-1 | TRBV5-6 | TRBD1 | CASRSTGGNTEAFF | TGTGCCAGCAGGTCGACAGGGGGTAACACTGAAGCTTTCTTT
many | TRBJ2-7 | TRBV6-5 | TRBD1 | CASSYSARTGTHEQYF | TGTGCCAGCAGTTACTCGGCCCGGACAGGGACTCACGAGCAGTACTTC
many | TRBJ2-2 | TRBV10-3 | . | CAIMYGSHGGELFF | TGTGCCATCATGTATGGGTCGCACGGCGGGGAGCTGTTTTTT
many | TRBJ2-1 | TRBV18 | . | CASSPPGHQSYNEQFF | TGTGCCAGCTCACCACCGGGCCACCAATCTTACAATGAGCAGTTCTTC
few | TRBJ2-1 | TRBV24-1 | . | CATSDLRWGNEQFF | TGTGCCACCAGTGATTTGCGTTGGGGGAATGAGCAGTTCTTC
. | TRBJ2-7 | TRBV29-1 | . | CSVEGGSPLSYEQYF | TGCAGCGTTGAAGGGGGGAGCCCTCTCTCCTACGAGCAGTACTTC
many | TRBJ1-5 | TRBV6-2/TRBV6-3 | TRBD1 | CASSRGQAGNQPQHF | TGTGCCAGCAGCCGGGGACAGGCAGGCAATCAGCCCCAGCATTTT